Below, 23 T cell receptor beta chains from the same sample are listed, as sequenced in a study of CD8 T cells in Susac syndrome. With random hexamers, reverse transcription was performed on roughly 0.5 to 1 ug of RNA. TCRdb re-derived calls from the immunoSEQ multiplex PCR reads in MiXCR, one entry per CDR3 protein. This table has roughly 190,000 distinct CDR3 sequences, approximately 93% appearing once. The specimen sequenced was CD4+ T cells from PBMCs. These receptors all stem from a human donor in good health.

This chain connects TRBV18 to TRBJ1-1; 8 nucleotides line up with TRBD1. The V gene's germline CDR1 is KGHSH and CDR2 LQKENI. V lost 3 bases to trimming and J lost 8 bases; unmatched junction nucleotides: 11. CDR3 length: 15 residues. DNA for the CDR3: TGTGCCAGCTCACCTCCGACAGGGGCTAGCTTGGAAGCTTTCTTT. This encodes CASSPPTGASLEAFF.

The chain carries TRBV4-2 and TRBJ1-2, with no clear D. CDR3 length: 15 amino acids. Germline V gene lookup returns CDR1 LGHNA and CDR2 YNFKEQ. V was pared by 1 base and J by 3 bases, with 12 bases between. CDR3 DNA sequence: TGTGCCAGCAGCCAAGGTGAGGGTGCGGACTATGGCTACACCTTC. It codes for CASSQGEGADYGYTF.

V is TRBV12-3 or TRBV12-4 and J is TRBJ2-7; no definite D call. The CDR3 is made up of 14 amino acids. Trimming removed 2 bases at V and 2 bases at J, with 10 bases between. This CDR3 reads CASSLSPSPYEQYF. Here the CDR3 DNA reads TGTGCCAGCAGTTTAAGTCCGTCCCCCTACGAGCAGTACTTC.

This sequence joins TRBV2 and TRBJ2-1, with D perhaps assigned TRBD1 or TRBD2 (5 bases each). The germline V and J ends were trimmed by 4 bases and 13 bases, with 11 bases remaining between them. The CDR3 totals 11 residues. The germline V gene has CDR1 SNHLY and CDR2 FYNNEI. CDR3 in amino acids: CASSVSGTQFF. For the CDR3, the DNA is TGTGCCAGCAGTGTCTCCGGGACCCAGTTCTTC.

The chain links TRBV18 to TRBJ2-2, with unresolved D. V lost 2 bases and J 0 bases, leaving 7 bases between the germline ends. Germline CDR1 and CDR2: KGHSH and LQKENI. There are 15 residues in the CDR3. CDR3 protein: CASSPTQANTGELFF. For the CDR3, the DNA is TGTGCCAGCTCACCAACCCAGGCGAACACCGGGGAGCTGTTTTTT. Together with reference TRBV18 and TRBJ2-2, the CDR3 gives the full variable domain: NAGVMQNPRHLVRRRGQEARLRCSPMKGHSHVYWYRQLPEEGLKFMVYLQKENIIDESGMPKERFSAEFPKEGPSILRIQQVVRGDSAAYFCASSPTQANTGELFFGEGSRLTVL.

The CDR3 sequence is CASSYSFSNTEAFF. CDR3 sequence (DNA): TGTGCCAGCAGTTACAGTTTTTCTAACACTGAAGCTTTCTTT. The chain carries TRBV6-2 or TRBV6-3 and TRBJ1-1; D is uncertain. Germline loops: CDR1 MNHEY, CDR2 SVGEGT. V was trimmed by 2 bases and J by 2 bases, leaving 9 bases between them. The CDR3 is 14 amino acids.

This chain joins TRBV28 and TRBJ1-4, with D possibly matching TRBD1 (5 bases). The CDR3 runs 15 residues. Germline loops: CDR1 MDHEN, CDR2 SYDVKM. Trimming removed 6 bases from V and 0 bases from J, with 11 bases in between. The CDR3 DNA is TGTGCCAGCAGCCCTTCGGACACAACTAATGAAAAACTGTTTTTT. Its protein product is CASSPSDTTNEKLFF. Full variable domain (outside the CDR3, taken from reference TRBV28 and TRBJ1-4): DVKVTQSSRYLVKRTGEKVFLECVQDMDHENMFWYRQDPGLGLRLIYFSYDVKMKEKGDIPEGYSVSREKKERFSLILESASTNQTSMYLCASSPSDTTNEKLFFGSGTQLSVL.

This chain connects TRBV2 to TRBJ2-7, with D perhaps TRBD1 (5 bases). Germline V gene lookup returns CDR1 SNHLY and CDR2 FYNNEI. The CDR3 contains 12 residues. The V end was cut by 6 bases, the J end by 2 bases, with 8 bases between. CDR3 sequence (DNA): TGTGCCAGCAGAGACAGTCCCTACGAGCAGTACTTC. Translation gives CASRDSPYEQYF.

The CDR3 DNA reads TGTGCCAGTAGTATGCGGGGGCCTAACACCGGGGAGCTGTTTTTT. This encodes CASSMRGPNTGELFF. The chain has TRBV19 and TRBJ2-2; perhaps TRBD2 as D (7 bases). V lost 3 bases to trimming and J lost 2 bases, with 10 bases between them. CDR1 and CDR2 (germline): LNHDA, SQIVND (reference sequence). The CDR3 loop spans 15 amino acids.

The chain has TRBV20-1 and TRBJ1-1, with D hard to call. This CDR3 contains 12 residues. Germline lookup yields CDR1 DFQATT and CDR2 SNEGSKA (reference sequence). V lost 5 bases, J lost 10 bases, and 17 bases lay in between. The CDR3 DNA reads as TGCAGTGCTTATCCTAGACCGGGCGGAGCTTTCTTT. Protein: CSAYPRPGGAFF.

The rearrangement joins TRBV6-5 to TRBJ1-6; unclear D gene. The V gene's germline CDR1 is MNHEY and CDR2 SVGAGI. The V gene lost 2 bases and the J gene lost 6 bases, with 8 bases spanning the gap. The CDR3 spans 14 residues. CDR3 loop: CASSYRSGNSPLHF. The CDR3 DNA reads as TGTGCCAGCAGTTACAGAAGCGGTAATTCACCCCTCCACTTT.

The chain has TRBV12-3 or TRBV12-4 and TRBJ2-2; 12 bases agree with TRBD2. The CDR3 covers 18 residues. Trimming took 0 bases from V and 3 from J; bases not matched to a gene: 5. The CDR3 spells CASSLAPSGGAYTGELFF. In DNA, the CDR3 is TGTGCCAGCAGTTTAGCTCCTAGCGGGGGGGCTTACACCGGGGAGCTGTTTTTT.

As to this clonotype: At one of its ends the junction is not consistent with the germline gene, which may arise from a read error. This rearrangement joins TRBV20-1 to TRBJ1-4; D unclear. This CDR3 region has 17 residues. Germline V gives CDR1 DFQATT, CDR2 SNEGSKA (reference sequence). CDR3 protein: CSAGLRQVQVTNEKLFF. CDR3 coding DNA: TGCAGTGCTGGTCTAAGGCAGGTTCAGGTCACTAATGAAAAACTTTTTTTT.

The V call is TRBV19, the J call TRBJ2-4; D may be TRBD1 or TRBD2 (5 bases each). The V end was cut by 6 bases, the J end by 11 bases, with 20 bases between. The CDR3 length is 14 residues. Germline V gene sequence: CDR1 LNHDA, CDR2 SQIVND (reference sequence). The CDR3 sequence is CASRPPGPKTVQYF. CDR3 sequence (DNA): TGTGCCAGTAGACCCCCGGGACCCAAAACGGTTCAGTACTTC. Looking up the rest from reference TRBV19 and TRBJ2-4 gives the full variable domain: DGGITQSPKYLFRKEGQNVTLSCEQNLNHDAMYWYRQDPGQGLRLIYYSQIVNDFQKGDIAEGYSVSREKKESFPLTVTSAQKNPTAFYLCASRPPGPKTVQYFGAGTRLSVL.

Here the CDR3 reads CASRQRGNIQYF. DNA of the CDR3: TGTGCCAGCCGACAGCGGGGAAACATTCAGTACTTC. The genes are TRBV6-1 and TRBJ2-4; 7 positions match TRBD2. This CDR3 comprises 12 residues. J was trimmed by 6 bases and V by 8 bases; bases with no gene match: 4. The germline gives CDR1 MNHNS, CDR2 SASEGT.

The chain couples TRBV29-1 to TRBJ2-5; 7 nucleotides line up with TRBD2. V was clipped by 7 bases and J by 5 bases; unmatched bases: 4. The CDR3 spans 11 residues. Germline loops: CDR1 SQVTM, CDR2 ANQGSEA. CDR3 region: CSGGEGETQYF. CDR3 nucleotide sequence: TGCAGCGGGGGGGAGGGGGAGACCCAGTACTTC.

The count of this clonotype is one. The genes are TRBV24-1 and TRBJ2-3; D ambiguous. CDR1 and CDR2 (germline): KGHDR, SFDVKD. V shed 4 bases and J shed 6 bases, with 7 bases lying between them. The CDR3 has 12 amino acids. The CDR3 loop reads CATSDPIDTQYF. CDR3 nucleotide sequence: TGTGCCACCAGTGACCCCATCGATACGCAGTATTTT.

The CDR3 region is CASKTGGYGYTF. The CDR3 nucleotides read TGTGCCAGTAAGACAGGGGGCTATGGCTACACCTTC. The chain has TRBV19 and TRBJ1-2; 9 nucleotides line up with TRBD1. The CDR3 consists of 12 residues. Germline V lookup: CDR1 LNHDA, CDR2 SQIVND (reference sequence). The junction had 1 base not matched to a gene; V was cut back by 7 bases and J by 4 bases.

This clonotype is a singleton in its sample. The rearrangement joins TRBV5-1 to TRBJ1-1, with a tentative D call TRBD1 (6 bases). The CDR3 is 17 amino acids. The V gene lost 4 bases and the J gene lost 4 bases, with 23 bases spanning the gap. In germline, CDR1 is SGHRS, CDR2 YFSETQ. CDR3 sequence: CASSTPAWGRGTTEAFF. The CDR3 DNA reads TGCGCCAGCAGCACCCCTGCGTGGGGGCGGGGGACCACTGAAGCTTTCTTT.

This chain uses TRBV3-1 with TRBJ1-2; 7 nucleotides line up with TRBD1. The CDR3 spans 14 residues. CDR1 and CDR2 from the germline V gene are LGHDT and YNNKEL (reference sequence). V trimming: 4 bases; J trimming: 5 bases; junction bases outside the gene matches: 7. The CDR3 is CASSRWRDRYGYTF. The CDR3, as DNA: TGTGCCAGCAGCCGGTGGCGGGACAGATATGGCTACACCTTC.

The chain is built from TRBV6-6 and TRBJ2-5, with D hard to call. The CDR3 has 13 amino acids. CDR1 and CDR2 from the germline V gene are MNHNY and SVGAGI (reference sequence). V lost 2 bases to trimming and J lost 5 bases, with 9 bases between them. This CDR3 reads CASSYDMLETQYF. The CDR3 DNA is TGTGCCAGCAGTTACGACATGTTGGAGACCCAGTACTTC.

This chain joins TRBV12-3 or TRBV12-4 and TRBJ1-1; D may be TRBD1 (6 bases). V lost 7 bases and J 4 bases, leaving 22 bases between the germline ends. CDR3 length equals 16 residues. The CDR3 reads CASTPRGAGSGTEAFF. The CDR3 DNA follows: TGTGCCAGCACCCCACGGGGGGCAGGCTCGGGCACTGAAGCTTTCTTT.

The chain couples TRBV5-4 to TRBJ2-3; D uncertain. The germline V and J ends were trimmed by 1 base and 6 bases, with 9 bases remaining between them. This CDR3 is 13 amino acids long. Germline assignment: CDR1 SGHNT and CDR2 YYREEE (reference sequence). The CDR3 nucleotides read TGTGCCAGCAGCTTGAAAGGGATGGATACGCAGTATTTT. This gives the protein CASSLKGMDTQYF.